This T cell receptor (beta chain) was recorded in a study of CXCR3-negative and CXCR3-positive naive CD8 T cells. Study at large: The libraries yielded about 150 million TRB reads, about 1.5 +/- 0.3 million each. Study-wide results and limits: Memory CD8+ T cell repertoires were far less diverse than both naive subsets. Compared with CXCR3-negative naive cells, CXCR3-positive naive cells showed more hydrophobic TRB CDR3s. TRBV-TRBJ usage was alike in naive CXCR3-negative and CXCR3-positive cells but differed in memory cells.

As concerns this clonotype: Its antigen is still unknown.

Carrying UMI labels, the TRB cDNA libraries were prepared through 5' RACE. TCRdb re-called the 5' RACE reads; one entry per CDR3 protein, DNA not given. The sample has some 150,000 distinct CDR3 sequences. The naive CD8+ gate required CD45RO-CCR7+CD27+CD95- phenotype. Germline V CDR1 and CDR2: LNHDA, SQIVND (reference sequence). The CDR3 is made up of 15 amino acids. The sequencing input was naive CXCR3+ CD8+ T cells from blood. The subset is: CD45RO-CCR7+CD27+CD95- naive CD8+ T cells expressing CXCR3 (TNR3+). The TCR sequence derives from a human donor in good health. Some clones in this sample may be carry-over from other donors' samples. This chain joins TRBV19 and TRBJ2-1; checking the TCRdb D call of TRBD2 is not possible without DNA. The CDR3 spells CASSIFSGGDNEQFF.